These 27 T cell receptor beta chains share one sample of origin, sequenced in a study of CD8 T cells in ankylosing spondylitis. TCRdb reprocessed the 5' RACE reads with MiXCR, giving one entry per CDR3 protein. In the table there are fewer than 130,000 distinct CDR3 sequences, under 30% of which are singletons. Sequencing input: synovial fluid, either unsorted or a sorted T cell fraction (not recorded which). Receptor source: a male donor with ankylosing spondylitis.

V is TRBV10-1 and J is TRBJ2-1; perhaps TRBD2 as D (6 bases). The V gene's germline CDR1 is WNHNN and CDR2 SYGVQD (reference sequence). The CDR3 length is 14 residues. V lost 8 bases and J lost 8, with 19 bases in between. DNA of the CDR3: TGCGCCAGCTCCCGGGACTCGCCTTCGGATGAGCAGTTCTTC. Translated: CASSRDSPSDEQFF.

This rearrangement joins TRBV13 to TRBJ2-4; tentatively, D is TRBD2 (6 bases). V shed 3 bases and J shed 2 bases, with 17 bases lying between them. The CDR3 contains 17 residues. The V gene's germline CDR1 is PRHDT and CDR2 FYEKMQ (reference sequence). The CDR3 DNA sequence: TGTGCCAGCAGCTTGTCGGCAGGGCGGGAATCCAAAAACATTCAGTACTTC. It specifies CASSLSAGRESKNIQYF.

This clonotype has just a few counts. The gene calls are TRBV6-1 and TRBJ2-1, with 8 nucleotides matching TRBD2. Germline V gene lookup returns CDR1 MNHNS and CDR2 SASEGT. The CDR3 is made up of 14 amino acids. Trimming removed 6 bases from V and 6 bases from J; junction bases left unmatched: 7. CDR3 residues: CASSLRGGGNEQFF. The CDR3 DNA reads TGTGCCAGCAGCCTACGGGGGGGGGGCAATGAGCAGTTCTTC.

The chain employs TRBV5-1 and TRBJ2-5, with D perhaps given as TRBD1 or TRBD2 (6 bases each). CDR1 SGHRS and CDR2 YFSETQ come from the germline V gene. The CDR3 is made up of 13 amino acids. Deletions cut 10 bases from V and 5 bases from J, with 18 bases between. The CDR3 bases are TGCGCCTGCCGGAGAGGGGGGACGGAGACCCAGTACTTC. Amino acid sequence: CACRRGGTETQYF.

In this sample, this clonotype turned up a few times. The V gene is TRBV7-2, the J gene TRBJ2-6; D is undetermined. Germline CDR1 SGHTA, CDR2 FQGNSA. CDR3 length: 15 residues. Trimming took off 5 bases at V and 0 bases at J, with 8 bases between the two ends. The CDR3 is CASSQGLSGANVLTF. Written as DNA, the CDR3 is TGTGCCAGCAGCCAAGGGCTCTCTGGGGCCAACGTCCTGACTTTC.

In the case of this clonotype: A much larger clone lies one base from this, so it may be a read error. The CDR3 sequence: CASIFNAGEQFF. The CDR3 region has the DNA TGCGCCAGCATCTTTAACGCCGGTGAGCAGTTCTTC. The gene calls are TRBV5-1 and TRBJ2-1; D remains unclear. The germline CDR1 and CDR2 sequences are SGHRS and YFSETQ. CDR3 length: 12 amino acids. V was pared by 6 bases and J by 9 bases, with 13 bases between.

This clonotype was picked up a small number of times. The CDR3 protein is CASSPSGGTGELFF. CDR3 in DNA: TGTGCCAGTAGTCCTAGCGGGGGCACCGGGGAGCTGTTTTTT. The V gene is TRBV19, the J gene TRBJ2-2, with TRBD2 matching over 10 bases. Germline V gene lookup returns CDR1 LNHDA and CDR2 SQIVND (reference sequence). The CDR3 runs 14 residues. Trimming took 5 bases from V and 4 from J; bases not matched to a gene: 1.

The chain combines TRBV11-2 with TRBJ2-2, with 8 bases aligning to TRBD2. The CDR3 runs to 15 residues. Germline V gene data show CDR1 as SGHAT and CDR2 as FQNNGV. V was clipped by 2 bases and J by 5 bases; unmatched bases: 4. CDR3 in amino acids: CASSLFSGNTGELFF. The CDR3 DNA reads TGTGCCAGCAGCTTATTTAGCGGGAATACCGGGGAGCTGTTTTTT.

This clonotype was picked up many times. The CDR3 nucleotides read TGCGCCAGCAGTGAGTCACTAGCGGGGGACTACGAGCAGTACTTC. Protein: CASSESLAGDYEQYF. V is TRBV10-2 and J is TRBJ2-7; 11 nucleotides agree with TRBD2. Germline values: CDR1 WSHSY, CDR2 SAAADI. The CDR3 is 15 residues long. The V segment lost 0 bases and the J segment 3 bases; nucleotides outside the gene matches: 1.

The table lists this clonotype with many counts. The chain is built from TRBV3-1 and TRBJ2-5; the match to TRBD2 covers 10 bases. V gave up 2 bases and J gave up 3 bases; unmatched junction bases: 6. Germline CDR1 LGHDT, CDR2 YNNKEL (reference sequence). The CDR3 spans 16 residues. DNA for the CDR3: TGTGCCAGCAGCCAAATACTAGCGGGAAATGAAGAGACCCAGTACTTC. It yields the protein CASSQILAGNEETQYF.

This clonotype appeared a few times. DNA of the CDR3: TGCAGTGCTAGTTCCCTAGCGGGCTCCTACAATGAGCAGTTCTTC. Protein product: CSASSLAGSYNEQFF. The rearrangement uses TRBV20-1 and TRBJ2-1, with TRBD2 matching over 8 bases. The CDR3 runs 15 residues. The ends lost 3 bases at V and 0 bases at J; junction bases unmatched: 4. CDR1 is DFQATT and CDR2 is SNEGSKA in the germline V gene (reference sequence).

This clonotype has a count of ten or more. The chain uses TRBV11-2 and TRBJ2-3; 12 positions match TRBD1. Germline CDR1 and CDR2: SGHAT and FQNNGV. The CDR3 contains 14 residues. V shed 5 bases, J shed 6 bases, and the junction held 3 bases outside the gene matches. CDR3 DNA: TGTGCCAGCAGCCTGGGACAGGGGGCGGATACGCAGTATTTT. Translated: CASSLGQGADTQYF.

The chain has TRBV12-3 or TRBV12-4 and TRBJ2-2, with TRBD1 matching 11 bases. The CDR3 spans 17 residues. With V trimmed by 2 bases and J by 6 bases, 8 bases remained unmatched. The CDR3 DNA sequence: TGTGCCAGCAGTTTATTGGACAGGGGGCTTAATCCCGGGGAGCTGTTTTTT. Translating gives CASSLLDRGLNPGELFF.

This clonotype is a singleton in its sample. V gene TRBV18 combines with J gene TRBJ1-1; possible D gene TRBD1, 5 bases. In germline, CDR1 is KGHSH, CDR2 LQKENI. The CDR3 totals 14 residues. Trimming took 5 bases from V and 0 from J, leaving 10 bases between them. The CDR3 nucleotides read TGTGCCAGCTCAGGGGGGACCATGAACACTGAAGCTTTCTTT. Encoded protein: CASSGGTMNTEAFF.

The CDR3, as DNA: TGTGCCACCAGCAGAGATCAAAGGGTTCGGACCTACAATGAGCAGTTCTTC. Its translation: CATSRDQRVRTYNEQFF. The chain links TRBV15 to TRBJ2-1; no reliable D call. Germline assignment: CDR1 LNHNV and CDR2 YYDKDF (reference sequence). The CDR3 is 17 residues long. V was clipped by 0 bases and J by 2 bases, with 14 bases between them. The variable domain in full, with the rest retrieved from reference TRBV15 and TRBJ2-1, is DAMVIQNPRYQVTQFGKPVTLSCSQTLNHNVMYWYQQKSSQAPKLLFHYYDKDFNNEADTPDNFQSRRPNTSFCFLDIRSPGLGDTAMYLCATSRDQRVRTYNEQFFGPGTRLTVL.

V usage is TRBV10-3 and J usage is TRBJ2-5; 9 nucleotides line up with TRBD2. CDR1 and CDR2 (germline): ENHRY, SYGVKD. This CDR3 spans 14 amino acids. V lost 2 bases to trimming and J lost 5 bases; unmatched junction nucleotides: 3. The CDR3, as DNA: TGTGCCATCAGTGAGGCGGGAGGGCGGGAGACCCAGTACTTC. It codes for CAISEAGGRETQYF.

This clonotype was counted at least ten times. The chain employs TRBV6-5 and TRBJ1-2, with D unclear. Trimming cost V 4 bases and J 8 bases, with 14 bases left between them. CDR3 length equals 13 residues. CDR1 MNHEY and CDR2 SVGAGI come from the germline V gene. CDR3 sequence (DNA): TGTGCCAGCAGTTCCCTCGGAAATCTAGGCTACACCTTC. It yields the protein CASSSLGNLGYTF.

The chain employs TRBV7-9 and TRBJ2-7; D could derive from TRBD1 or TRBD2 (6 bases each). CDR3 length: 17 residues. Germline lookup yields CDR1 SEHNR and CDR2 FQNEAQ (reference sequence). Trimming took off 11 bases at V and 2 bases at J, with 28 bases between the two ends. The CDR3 sequence is CAVSSSKGGNPTYEQYF. As DNA, the CDR3 is TGTGCCGTTTCCAGCTCAAAAGGGGGGAATCCAACCTACGAGCAGTACTTC.

This clonotype was counted between two and nine times. The CDR3 sequence is CSARDRGGANEKLFF. CDR3 bases: TGCAGTGCTAGAGATCGTGGAGGTGCTAATGAAAAACTGTTTTTT. The gene calls are TRBV20-1 and TRBJ1-4; D call uncertain. The germline gives CDR1 DFQATT, CDR2 SNEGSKA (reference sequence). The CDR3 is made up of 15 amino acids. V lost 0 bases and J lost 3, with 11 bases in between.

V gene TRBV11-2 combines with J gene TRBJ2-7, with TRBD2 matching 9 bases. V shed 5 bases and J 4 bases; nucleotides not matched to a gene: 15. The CDR3 spans 17 residues. The germline V gene encodes CDR1 SGHAT and CDR2 FQNNGV. CDR3 bases: TGTGCCAGCAGCCTCCGGCTAGCGGGATCTTTTGCTTACGAGCAGTACTTC. Encoded protein: CASSLRLAGSFAYEQYF.

This clonotype was picked up a small number of times. The chain recombines TRBV7-2 with TRBJ1-1; D remains ambiguous. Trimming shortened V by 2 bases and J by 1 base, and 8 bases separated the two germline ends. Per the germline V gene, CDR1 is SGHTA and CDR2 is FQGNSA. The CDR3 has 14 amino acids. The CDR3: CASSLWAANTEAFF. The DNA for the CDR3 is TGTGCCAGCAGCTTATGGGCAGCGAACACTGAAGCTTTCTTT.

Relative to its sample, this clonotype is medium-sized. The chain is built from TRBV7-8 and TRBJ2-1; D might be TRBD2 (5 bases). Germline-derived CDR1 and CDR2 are SGHVS and FQNEAQ. V lost 2 bases and J 0 bases, leaving 8 bases between the germline ends. This CDR3 comprises 15 residues. DNA of the CDR3: TGTGCCAGCAGCTTACTAGGGAGCTCCTACAATGAGCAGTTCTTC. This gives the protein CASSLLGSSYNEQFF.

The table lists this clonotype with a few counts. The DNA of the CDR3 is TGTGCCAGCAGCTTGATGACCGGGGGTAGCAATGAGCAGTTCTTC. Its translation is CASSLMTGGSNEQFF. V gene TRBV5-6 combines with J gene TRBJ2-1, with D tentatively TRBD2 (6 bases). The CDR3 contains 15 residues. With 1 base removed from V and 6 bases from J, the gap between germline ends came to 14 bases. CDR1 and CDR2 (germline): SGHDT, YYEEEE.

This chain connects TRBV10-2 to TRBJ2-3; D is unresolved. V was shortened by 3 bases and J by 2 bases, with 3 bases between the two germline ends. This CDR3 is 12 amino acids long. Germline values: CDR1 WSHSY, CDR2 SAAADI. The CDR3 DNA reads as TGCGCCAGCAGTGACTTCACAGATACGCAGTATTTT. The encoded protein is CASSDFTDTQYF.

This clonotype was detected only a few times. This chain links TRBV7-9 with TRBJ2-3; 7 positions match TRBD1. The V segment lost 4 bases and the J segment 14 bases; nucleotides outside the gene matches: 12. CDR1 is SEHNR and CDR2 is FQNEAQ in the germline V gene (reference sequence). The CDR3 spans 13 residues. The CDR3 region is CASSWPATGPGYF. The CDR3 region has the DNA TGTGCCAGCAGCTGGCCCGCGACAGGGCCCGGGTATTTT. The full variable domain, in which reference TRBV7-9 and TRBJ2-3 provide the parts outside the CDR3, is DTGVSQNPRHKITKRGQNVTFRCDPISEHNRLYWYRQTLGQGPEFLTYFQNEAQLEKSRLLSDRFSAERPKGSFSTLEIQRTEQGDSAMYLCASSWPATGPGYFGPGTRLTVL.

This clonotype has more than one count but fewer than ten. The V and J genes are TRBV6-2 or TRBV6-3 and TRBJ2-1; weak D call: TRBD2 (5 bases). Germline lookup yields CDR1 MNHEY and CDR2 SVGEGT. This CDR3 comprises 15 residues. The V end was cut by 0 bases, the J end by 5 bases, with 11 bases between. CDR3 bases: TGTGCCAGCAGTTACTCTAGCGTAGCGAACAATGAGCAGTTCTTC. Its protein product is CASSYSSVANNEQFF.

V gene TRBV20-1 combines with J gene TRBJ2-1; possible D gene TRBD2, 6 bases. Germline CDR1 and CDR2: DFQATT and SNEGSKA (reference sequence). The CDR3 has 10 amino acids. V was shortened by 3 bases and J by 13 bases, with 10 bases between the two germline ends. CDR3 protein: CSASRGSQFF. In DNA, the CDR3 is TGCAGTGCTAGCCGGGGGAGTCAGTTCTTC.